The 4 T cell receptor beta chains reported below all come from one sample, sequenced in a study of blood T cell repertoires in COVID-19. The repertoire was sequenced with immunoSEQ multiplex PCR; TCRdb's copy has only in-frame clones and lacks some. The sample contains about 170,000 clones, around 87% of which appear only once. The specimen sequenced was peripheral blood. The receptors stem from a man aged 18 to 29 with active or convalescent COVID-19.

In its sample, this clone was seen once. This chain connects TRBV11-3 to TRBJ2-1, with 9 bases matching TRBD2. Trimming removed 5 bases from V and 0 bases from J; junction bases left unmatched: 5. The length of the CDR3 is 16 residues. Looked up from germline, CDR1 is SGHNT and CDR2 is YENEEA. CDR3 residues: CASSPPTSGSYNEQFF. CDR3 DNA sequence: TGTGCCAGCAGCCCCCCGACTAGCGGCTCCTACAATGAGCAGTTCTTC.

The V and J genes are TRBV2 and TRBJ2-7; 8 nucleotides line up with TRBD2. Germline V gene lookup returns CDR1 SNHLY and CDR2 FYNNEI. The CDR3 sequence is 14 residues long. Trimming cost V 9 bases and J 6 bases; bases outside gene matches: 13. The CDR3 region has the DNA TGTGCCAGTAGGCCCCCCGGGACTAGGGGCGAGCAGTACTTC. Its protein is CASRPPGTRGEQYF.

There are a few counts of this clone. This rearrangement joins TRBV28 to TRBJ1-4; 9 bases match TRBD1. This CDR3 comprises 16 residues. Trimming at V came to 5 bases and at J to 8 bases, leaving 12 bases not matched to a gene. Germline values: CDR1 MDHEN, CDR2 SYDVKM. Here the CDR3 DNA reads TGTGCCAGCAGTCTATATACAGGGGGCTTTGTGGAAAAACTGTTTTTT. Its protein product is CASSLYTGGFVEKLFF. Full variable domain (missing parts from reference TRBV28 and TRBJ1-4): DVKVTQSSRYLVKRTGEKVFLECVQDMDHENMFWYRQDPGLGLRLIYFSYDVKMKEKGDIPEGYSVSREKKERFSLILESASTNQTSMYLCASSLYTGGFVEKLFFGSGTQLSVL.

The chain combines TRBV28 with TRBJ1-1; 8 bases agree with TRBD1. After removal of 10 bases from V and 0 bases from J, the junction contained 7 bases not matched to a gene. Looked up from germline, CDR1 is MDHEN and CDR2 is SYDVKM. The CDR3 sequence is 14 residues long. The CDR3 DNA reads TGTGCCACCTCGGGGGGACAGGTGAACACTGAAGCTTTCTTT. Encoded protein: CATSGGQVNTEAFF.